These 18 T cell receptor beta chains came from one sample sequenced in a study of blood T cell repertoires in COVID-19. TCRdb's table, derived via immunoSEQ multiplex PCR, lists solely in-frame clones and lacks some. The data show fewer than 400,000 clones, 85% to 90% seen once. Sequenced input: peripheral blood. The receptors come from a human donor in a cohort sampled during active COVID-19.

V usage is TRBV2 and J usage is TRBJ2-1; D is possibly TRBD1 (6 bases). The CDR3 length is 15 residues. The V gene lost 7 bases and the J gene lost 4 bases, with 17 bases spanning the gap. The V gene's germline CDR1 is SNHLY and CDR2 FYNNEI. The CDR3 DNA is TGTGCCAGCATTGCTTCGCCAGGGGTATACAATGAGCAGTTCTTC. Amino acid sequence: CASIASPGVYNEQFF.

The chain carries TRBV29-1 and TRBJ2-1; 11 bases fit TRBD1. Per the germline V gene, CDR1 is SQVTM and CDR2 is ANQGSEA. V shed 7 bases, J shed 8 bases, and the junction held 4 bases outside the gene matches. The CDR3 has 12 amino acids. CDR3 bases: TGCAGCGCTTCGGGACAGGGGGATGAGCAGTTCTTC. It yields the protein CSASGQGDEQFF.

This clone was detected only once. V and J are TRBV7-7 and TRBJ2-1; 10 bases are a match to TRBD1. This CDR3 comprises 16 residues. In germline, CDR1 is SSHAT, CDR2 FNYEAQ (reference sequence). V lost 4 bases, J lost 0 bases, and 3 bases stayed unmatched. CDR3 nucleotides: TGTGCCAGCAGCTCCCGGACAGGGGGCTCCTACAATGAGCAGTTCTTC. This codes for CASSSRTGGSYNEQFF.

J is TRBJ1-6 and V is TRBV7-2; D is ambiguous. The V and J ends lost 2 bases and 7 bases respectively, with 18 bases between them. This CDR3 is 17 amino acids long. CDR1 is SGHTA and CDR2 is FQGNSA in the germline V gene. The CDR3 DNA sequence: TGTGCCAGCAGCTTATGGCAGGCCGCAGGAACCAATTCACCCCTCCACTTT. This gives the protein CASSLWQAAGTNSPLHF. The full variable domain, with the rest looked up from reference TRBV7-2 and TRBJ1-6, is GAGVSQSPSNKVTEKGKDVELRCDPISGHTALYWYRQSLGQGLEFLIYFQGNSAPDKSGLPSDRFSAERTGGSVSTLTIQRTQQEDSAVYLCASSLWQAAGTNSPLHFGNGTRLTVT.

This clone was found a few times. The chain links TRBV30 to TRBJ1-4; D is possibly TRBD1 (6 bases). Germline V gene data show CDR1 as GTSNPN and CDR2 as SVGIG (reference sequence). This CDR3 is built from 13 residues. V was trimmed by 4 bases and J by 8 bases, leaving 14 bases between them. CDR3 coding DNA: TGTGCCTGGAAGGGGGGGAAGGCAGAAAAACTGTTTTTT. Amino acid sequence: CAWKGGKAEKLFF. Supplemented by reference TRBV30 and TRBJ1-4, the full variable domain reads SQTIHQWPATLVQPVGSPLSLECTVEGTSNPNLYWYRQAAGRGLQLLFYSVGIGQISSEVPQNLSASRPQDRQFILSSKKLLLSDSGFYLCAWKGGKAEKLFFGSGTQLSVL.

The chain uses TRBV19 and TRBJ1-5; D remains ambiguous. CDR1 is LNHDA and CDR2 is SQIVND in the germline V gene (reference sequence). This CDR3 contains 15 residues. The V and J ends lost 2 bases and 3 bases respectively, with 11 bases between them. CDR3 sequence: CASSIFGVPNQPQHF. In DNA, the CDR3 is TGTGCCAGTAGTATATTTGGAGTTCCCAATCAGCCCCAGCATTTT.

This clone was recorded only once. The genes are TRBV20-1 and TRBJ2-3; 11 nucleotides align to TRBD2. V shed 3 bases, J shed 4 bases, and the junction held 15 bases outside the gene matches. The length of the CDR3 is 18 residues. CDR1 and CDR2 (germline): DFQATT, SNEGSKA (reference sequence). In DNA, the CDR3 is TGCAGTGCTAGTCTTGGAATAGCGGGAGGGGAAGGGGCAGATACGCAGTATTTT. Residues: CSASLGIAGGEGADTQYF.

The chain employs TRBV19 and TRBJ1-2, with a possible D match to TRBD1 (5 bases). Germline assignment: CDR1 LNHDA and CDR2 SQIVND (reference sequence). Trimming took 7 bases from V and 7 from J, leaving 19 bases between them. This CDR3 has 14 residues. CDR3 in DNA: TGTGCCAGTACCTCGGGACCGTTGGGGGGTGGCTACACCTTC. It specifies CASTSGPLGGGYTF.

J is TRBJ2-6 and V is TRBV2, with 10 positions matching TRBD1. J was trimmed by 4 bases and V by 6 bases; bases with no gene match: 6. Germline V gives CDR1 SNHLY, CDR2 FYNNEI. The CDR3 consists of 16 residues. CDR3 sequence: CASSPGQGRGANVLTF. CDR3 nucleotides: TGTGCCAGCAGCCCGGGACAGGGGAGAGGGGCCAACGTCCTGACTTTC.

The chain carries TRBV19 and TRBJ2-1; 10 bases agree with TRBD2. Germline V gene data show CDR1 as LNHDA and CDR2 as SQIVND (reference sequence). Trimming cost V 6 bases and J 9 bases; bases outside gene matches: 8. The CDR3 loop spans 14 amino acids. Here the CDR3 reads CASSQPGLASEQFF. CDR3 in DNA: TGTGCCAGTAGCCAACCGGGACTAGCGAGTGAGCAGTTCTTC.

The rearrangement uses TRBV19 and TRBJ1-2; D is unresolved. The V and J ends lost 0 bases and 2 bases respectively, with 10 bases between them. The germline CDR1 and CDR2 sequences are LNHDA and SQIVND (reference sequence). This CDR3 is built from 15 residues. CDR3 in DNA: TGTGCCAGTAGTATAGATAACACTATAAACTATGGCTACACCTTC. Translating gives CASSIDNTINYGYTF.

The CDR3 nucleotides are TGTGCCTGGAGACCAGGACTAGCGGGCGCCTACAATGAGCAGTTCTTC. As protein: CAWRPGLAGAYNEQFF. V and J are TRBV30 and TRBJ2-1; TRBD2 agrees at 11 bases. The CDR3 covers 16 residues. The germline V gene encodes CDR1 GTSNPN and CDR2 SVGIG (reference sequence). V gave up 3 bases and J gave up 2 bases; unmatched junction bases: 6.

This chain's CDR3 is CASNLGVGTWTEAFF. The CDR3 bases are TGTGCCAGCAATCTAGGGGTGGGAACGTGGACTGAAGCTTTCTTT. The chain recombines TRBV2 with TRBJ1-1, with D maybe TRBD1 (5 bases). Germline V lookup: CDR1 SNHLY, CDR2 FYNNEI. V gave up 7 bases and J gave up 5 bases, with 20 bases separating them. The CDR3 sequence is 15 residues long.

The J gene is TRBJ1-5, the V gene TRBV2; 7 nucleotides agree with TRBD1. After removal of 2 bases from V and 7 bases from J, the junction contained 8 bases not matched to a gene. In germline, CDR1 is SNHLY, CDR2 FYNNEI. The CDR3 has 15 residues. CDR3 region: CASSEYRTGTQPQHF. The CDR3 DNA sequence: TGTGCCAGCAGTGAATATAGGACAGGTACACAGCCCCAGCATTTT.

This clone was found a few times. This chain joins TRBV7-9 and TRBJ2-7; TRBD1 matches 8 bases. This CDR3 contains 12 residues. Unmatched junction bases numbered 5, after V lost 8 bases and J lost 5 bases. Germline assignment: CDR1 SEHNR and CDR2 FQNEAQ (reference sequence). The CDR3 DNA follows: TGTGCCAGCGGAGGACAGGGCCACGAGCAGTACTTC. Translating it yields CASGGQGHEQYF.

The chain recombines TRBV30 with TRBJ2-1, with D possibly being TRBD2 (7 bases). This CDR3 spans 16 amino acids. CDR1 and CDR2 from the germline V gene are GTSNPN and SVGIG (reference sequence). V was shortened by 0 bases and J by 9 bases, with 21 bases between the two germline ends. The CDR3 DNA is TGTGCCTGGAGTGTAGGGGGGGCGGGAGTGGAGAGTGAGCAGTTCTTC. Residues: CAWSVGGAGVESEQFF.

The rearrangement joins TRBV12-3 or TRBV12-4 to TRBJ1-4; D gene unclear. This CDR3 spans 11 amino acids. V gave up 11 bases and J gave up 8 bases, with 12 bases separating them. For the CDR3, the DNA is TGTGCCTCAAAAAGGGAGGAAAAACTGTTTTTT. Translated: CASKREEKLFF.

This clone has only a few counts. The rearrangement uses TRBV11-2 and TRBJ2-7; 7 bases agree with TRBD1. The germline V gene encodes CDR1 SGHAT and CDR2 FQNNGV. This CDR3 is built from 14 residues. V gave up 6 bases and J gave up 0 bases; unmatched junction bases: 5. CDR3 nucleotide sequence: TGTGCCAGCAGGACACAGGGGATCTCCTACGAGCAGTACTTC. Translated, it gives CASRTQGISYEQYF.